These T cell receptor beta chains were read from a single sample in a study of CD8 T cells in Susac syndrome. TCRdb passed the immunoSEQ multiplex PCR reads through MiXCR, listing each CDR3 protein once. The profile shows around 270,000 distinct CDR3 sequences, approximately 85% of them singletons. The material sequenced was CD8+ T cells from PBMCs. These receptors were taken from a human donor with multiple sclerosis. The conserved cysteine and the conserved F or W are not part of the CDR3 here.

CDR3 protein	V gene	J gene
SAGGGSSYEQY	TRBV29-1	TRBJ2-7
AWLREPHHFNEKLF	TRBV30	TRBJ1-4
ASSLILAGVNEQF	TRBV7-9	TRBJ2-1
ASNRPGLAKNIQY	TRBV9	TRBJ2-4
ASSLGPGWEQY	TRBV7-2	TRBJ2-7
AAGDGTGYYEQY	TRBV7-9	TRBJ2-7
ASFPGSGLYNEQF	TRBV16	TRBJ2-1
ASSLSKLGRNTGELF	TRBV27	TRBJ2-2
ASTTTGSDEQY	TRBV5-6	TRBJ2-7
ASSSGPATNTGELF	TRBV28	TRBJ2-2
ASSLHGEQF	TRBV13	TRBJ2-1
ASSLGTSGRLNEQY	TRBV27	TRBJ2-7
ASSESRGLGNTEAF	TRBV28	TRBJ1-1
ASSEPAGEQF	TRBV2	TRBJ2-1
ASSYSRRGDQPQH	TRBV6-5	TRBJ1-5
ASSLSRGDEQF	TRBV5-6	TRBJ2-1
ASSYPRTSGRATRSSYNEQF	TRBV6-2/TRBV6-3	TRBJ2-1
ASSLSPTEAF	TRBV28	TRBJ1-1
ATSRSLAGEPFNEQF	TRBV15	TRBJ2-1
ATSLVAGNTEAF	TRBV15	TRBJ1-1
AISPTAYPDTQY	TRBV10-3	TRBJ2-3
ASSLSGTAYGDEQF	TRBV28	TRBJ2-1
SARAVGQGYTEAF	TRBV20-1	TRBJ1-1
ASSKWTGGDYEQY	TRBV6-2/TRBV6-3	TRBJ2-7
ASSLGGLLQETQY	TRBV11-2	TRBJ2-5
ASSLTQGMNTEAF	TRBV28	TRBJ1-1
ASSFPREGGMGTEAF	TRBV28	TRBJ1-1
ASSERGLVYGYT	TRBV6-1	TRBJ1-2
ASSLVRAPYEQY	TRBV7-9	TRBJ2-7
AERNSGIDEQY	TRBV30	TRBJ2-7
ASSFGVNSNQPQH	TRBV28	TRBJ1-5
SARDLGYVEQY	TRBV20-1	TRBJ2-7
ASSSTVVPYEQY	TRBV7-9	TRBJ2-7